This T cell receptor (beta chain) derives from a study of radiotherapy plus CTLA-4 blockade in lung cancer. Across the study: Of all patients, approximately 20% responded objectively and 30% to 35% showed disease control. General observations from the study: How blood T cell clones changed early, along with interferon-beta, reportedly forecast response best.

In its sample, this clone was seen a few times. The antigen remains unidentified. Clones were sequenced by immunoSEQ multiplex PCR, and TCRdb holds only the in-frame ones, with some missing. The sample records tens of thousands of clones, roughly 80% being singletons. CDR1 is KGHSH and CDR2 is LQKENI in the germline V gene. The CDR3 has 18 residues. V lost 1 base to trimming and J lost 4 bases, with 20 bases between them. Sequenced here: peripheral blood, sampled from a patient treated with radiotherapy plus ipilimumab. The J gene is TRBJ1-5, the V gene TRBV18, with D possibly being TRBD1 (6 bases). The source of this sequence is a human donor with non-small cell lung cancer who had stable disease on radiotherapy plus ipilimumab. The CDR3 DNA is TGTGCCAGCTCACCACTCGGGGGGGCGGATAGTTTTAATCAGCCCCAGCATTTT. Its translation: CASSPLGGADSFNQPQHF.